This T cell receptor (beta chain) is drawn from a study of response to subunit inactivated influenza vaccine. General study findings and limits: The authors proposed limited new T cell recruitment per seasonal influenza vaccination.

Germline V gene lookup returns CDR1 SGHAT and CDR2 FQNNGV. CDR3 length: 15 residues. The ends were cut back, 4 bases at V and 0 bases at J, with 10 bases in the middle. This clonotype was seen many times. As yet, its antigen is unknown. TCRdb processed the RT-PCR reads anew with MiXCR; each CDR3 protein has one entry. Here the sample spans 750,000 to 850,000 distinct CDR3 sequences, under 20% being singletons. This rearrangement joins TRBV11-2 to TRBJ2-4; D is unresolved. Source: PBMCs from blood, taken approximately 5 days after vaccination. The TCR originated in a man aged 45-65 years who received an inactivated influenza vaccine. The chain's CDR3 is CASSSPRRAKNIQYF. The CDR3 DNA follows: TGTGCCAGCAGCTCACCGCGAAGAGCCAAAAACATTCAGTACTTC.